A selection of T cell receptor beta chains follows, all from one sample in a study of neurological immune-mediated disorders. A single record per CDR3 protein comes from TCRdb applying MiXCR to the 5' RACE reads. The table has about 49,000 distinct CDR3 sequences, approximately 11% seen once; the top ten hold 1.5% to 2%. The material sequenced was PBMCs. These receptors were obtained from a middle-aged woman in good health. CDR3s include the opening cysteine and the closing phenylalanine or tryptophan. The order of the fields is V gene, clone size, J gene, D gene, CDR3 protein, CDR3 DNA. A D gene is named only where the DNA matches it firmly. The listing skips clone size in some rows; elsewhere it reads once, few, many or a size class.

TRBV20-1	many	TRBJ2-1	-	CSVDLRSYNEQFF	TGCAGTGTCGACCTCCGCTCCTACAATGAGCAGTTCTTC
TRBV10-3	many	TRBJ2-1	TRBD2	CAISTRTSGSYNEQFF	TGTGCCATCAGCACTAGGACTAGCGGGAGTTACAATGAGCAGTTCTTC
TRBV7-3	-	TRBJ2-2	-	CASSPRGNTGELFF	TGTGCCAGCAGTCCTCGAGGGAACACCGGGGAGCTGTTTTTT
TRBV12-3/TRBV12-4	many	TRBJ2-5	-	CASSLDPQETQYF	TGTGCCAGCAGTTTGGACCCCCAAGAGACCCAGTACTTC
TRBV3-1	many	TRBJ2-6	-	CASSPGRSGANVLTF	TGTGCCAGCAGCCCCGGCAGGTCTGGGGCCAACGTCCTGACTTTC
TRBV11-1	many	TRBJ2-3	-	CASSPRTSWGDTQYF	TGTGCCAGCAGCCCAAGGACGAGTTGGGGAGATACGCAGTATTTT
TRBV7-2	-	TRBJ2-1	TRBD2	CASSGLAGGFEQFF	TGTGCCAGCAGTGGACTAGCGGGAGGTTTTGAGCAGTTCTTC
TRBV10-3	many	TRBJ2-7	-	CAISESRTGNYEQYF	TGTGCCATCAGTGAGTCGCGAACGGGCAACTACGAGCAGTACTTC
TRBV7-8	many	TRBJ2-7	-	CASSFTGLPGDEQYF	TGTGCCAGCAGCTTTACGGGACTCCCGGGAGACGAGCAGTACTTC
TRBV10-3	many	TRBJ2-7	TRBD2	CAITLYPGTSEQYF	TGTGCCATCACCCTGTACCCCGGGACTAGCGAGCAGTACTTC
TRBV7-2	many	TRBJ2-5	-	CASSSAANTQYF	TGTGCCAGCAGCTCGGCAGCGAACACCCAGTACTTC
TRBV7-9	many	TRBJ1-5	TRBD1	CASSLGQGARGNQPQHF	TGTGCCAGCAGCTTAGGACAGGGGGCGCGAGGCAATCAGCCCCAGCATTTT
TRBV12-3/TRBV12-4	many	TRBJ1-1	TRBD1	CASSTRQGKAFF	TGTGCCAGCAGTACGCGACAGGGGAAAGCTTTCTTT
TRBV5-6	many	TRBJ1-2	TRBD1	CASSLPTGGRGYTF	TGTGCCAGCAGCTTACCAACAGGGGGCCGTGGCTACACCTTC
TRBV27	many	TRBJ2-1	TRBD1	CASTLGGPAWDSSYNEQFF	TGTGCCAGCACCCTAGGGGGCCCTGCTTGGGACAGCTCCTACAATGAGCAGTTCTTC
TRBV20-1	many	TRBJ2-7	-	CSAREKPPSSSYEQYF	TGCAGTGCTAGAGAAAAACCCCCCTCGAGCTCCTACGAGCAGTACTTC
TRBV7-9	-	TRBJ1-1	-	CASSSPLVERTEAFF	TGTGCCAGCAGCTCTCCCCTCGTGGAACGCACTGAAGCTTTCTTT
TRBV27	many	TRBJ2-3	-	CASSLMGGADTQYF	TGTGCCAGCAGTTTGATGGGGGGAGCAGATACGCAGTATTTT
TRBV5-6	many	TRBJ1-2	-	CASSPYSRQPEERNGYTF	TGTGCCAGCAGCCCTTATTCTAGACAGCCAGAAGAAAGGAATGGCTACACCTTC
TRBV12-3/TRBV12-4	many	TRBJ1-2	-	CASSLGHQEAGYTF	TGTGCCAGCAGTTTAGGCCACCAGGAGGCTGGCTACACCTTC
TRBV5-8	many	TRBJ1-5	-	CASSFLRGDGSSNQPQHF	TGTGCCAGCAGCTTTTTGAGGGGGGACGGCAGTAGCAATCAGCCCCAGCATTTT
TRBV5-1	many	TRBJ2-5	-	CASSFVGRIQETQYF	TGCGCCAGCAGCTTTGTCGGCCGGATACAAGAGACCCAGTACTTC
TRBV5-1	many	TRBJ1-1	-	CASSSRGNTEAFF	TGCGCCAGCAGCTCGAGGGGTAACACTGAAGCTTTCTTT